Each of the 10 T cell receptor beta chains below was sequenced from the same sample in a study of tissue T cells after allogeneic stem cell transplantation. Sequencing used immunoSEQ multiplex PCR; TCRdb keeps in-frame clones, though not all of them. The data contain approximately 6,100 clones, 50% to 70% of them singletons. The material was duodenum tissue, obtained at autopsy. Every receptor here comes from a woman aged 18-50 years with breast cancer.

J is TRBJ2-4 and V is TRBV3-1 (or the pseudogene TRBV3-2); D might be TRBD1 (5 bases). The CDR3 sequence is 20 residues long. Germline-derived CDR1 and CDR2 are LGHDT and YNNKEL (reference sequence). Trimming removed 8 bases at V and 1 base at J, with 30 bases between. CDR3 sequence: CASAVSPTGPTLPAKNIQYF. The CDR3 region has the DNA TGTGCCAGCGCCGTGAGTCCAACAGGCCCGACTCTGCCGGCCAAAAACATTCAGTACTTC.

The chain carries TRBV7-9 and TRBJ2-2; unclear D gene. V dropped 5 bases and J dropped 0 bases, with 7 bases sitting between them. Germline lookup yields CDR1 SEHNR and CDR2 FQNEAQ (reference sequence). The CDR3 has 14 amino acids. The CDR3 loop reads CASSMRSNTGELFF. CDR3 bases: TGTGCCAGCAGCATGAGATCGAACACCGGGGAGCTGTTTTTT. Supplemented by reference TRBV7-9 and TRBJ2-2, the full variable domain reads DTGVSQNPRHKITKRGQNVTFRCDPISEHNRLYWYRQTLGQGPEFLTYFQNEAQLEKSRLLSDRFSAERPKGSFSTLEIQRTEQGDSAMYLCASSMRSNTGELFFGEGSRLTVL.

The gene calls are TRBV21-1 and TRBJ1-2; TRBD1, as called in the table, went unchecked against the DNA. TRBV21-1 is deemed a pseudogene. The CDR3 has 15 amino acids. CDR3 region: CASTTSDRTNYGYTF. The CDR3 DNA is TGTGCCAGCACCACCTCGGACAGAACTAACTATGGCTACACCTTC.

The chain is built from TRBV29-1 and TRBJ2-7; 11 bases map to TRBD1. The CDR3 runs 14 residues. V lost 3 bases to trimming and J lost 3 bases; unmatched junction nucleotides: 4. Germline CDR1 SQVTM, CDR2 ANQGSEA. CDR3 sequence (DNA): TGCAGCGTTGATCCGGGGACAGGGGGCTACGAGCAGTACTTC. Translation: CSVDPGTGGYEQYF.

This chain links TRBV6-7 with TRBJ2-7; 7 nucleotides line up with TRBD1. TRBV6-7 is an ORF, and what it does is uncertain. J was trimmed by 2 bases and V by 7 bases; bases with no gene match: 2. The length of the CDR3 is 12 residues. CDR3 sequence (DNA): TGTGCCAGCAAAGGGGGCGCCTACGAGCAGTACTTC. Its translation is CASKGGAYEQYF.

The chain has TRBV7-2 and TRBJ2-7; D gene unclear. Between the trimmed V and J ends, which lost 2 bases and 3 bases, there was a span of 8 bases. Germline assignment: CDR1 SGHTA and CDR2 FQGNSA. The CDR3 loop spans 13 amino acids. CDR3 sequence reads: CASSLYALYEQYF. CDR3 sequence (DNA): TGTGCCAGCAGCTTATACGCCCTCTACGAGCAGTACTTC.

In its sample, this clone was seen a few times. The rearrangement uses TRBV24-1 and TRBJ2-1; 8 bases are a match to TRBD2. The germline CDR1 and CDR2 sequences are KGHDR and SFDVKD. The CDR3 has 16 residues. The V and J ends lost 3 bases and 4 bases, in that order; junction bases with no gene match: 7. CDR3 amino acids: CATSDPRSGGYNEQFF. DNA of the CDR3: TGTGCCACCAGTGATCCCCGGAGCGGGGGATACAATGAGCAGTTCTTC.

The table lists this clone with a count of one. The V gene is TRBV28, the J gene TRBJ1-2; D unresolved. The CDR3 is 14 residues long. Germline values: CDR1 MDHEN, CDR2 SYDVKM. Between the trimmed V and J ends, which lost 5 bases and 6 bases, there was a span of 16 bases. The CDR3 coding sequence is TGTGCCAGCAGTCGCGGTGGATTTGTGAATGGCTACACCTTC. Translating gives CASSRGGFVNGYTF.

V is TRBV20-1 and J is TRBJ2-1; no clear D. Trimming removed 6 bases from V and 4 bases from J, with 7 bases in between. CDR1 and CDR2 (germline): DFQATT, SNEGSKA (reference sequence). This CDR3 region has 11 residues. CDR3 region: CSAAPYNEQFF. CDR3 nucleotide sequence: TGCAGTGCCGCACCGTACAATGAGCAGTTCTTC.

The sample holds a few counts of this clone. The chain uses TRBV5-5 and TRBJ2-7, with unresolved D. The CDR3 contains 13 residues. CDR1 and CDR2 from the germline V gene are SGHKS and YYEKEE (reference sequence). V lost 0 bases to trimming and J lost 6 bases, with 10 bases between them. CDR3 sequence (DNA): TGTGCCAGCAGCTTGGATGCCCCCGGCGAGCAGTACTTC. This encodes CASSLDAPGEQYF.